The source of this T cell receptor (beta chain) is a study of T cells in Graves' hyperthyroidism and ophthalmopathy. Across 18 months, stable Graves' hyperthyroidism was marked by no progression to ophthalmopathy. Patients having uncontrolled infection, another autoimmune disease, pregnancy or lactation were not included. Each diagnosis was grounded in clinical symptoms, serum thyroxine and TRAb, thyroid ultrasound, and orbital computed tomography. RNA transcripts yielded amplified TCR beta CDR3 regions. The TCR CDR3 was amplified in a first-round RT-PCR using the HTBI primer set. TCRdb itself ran the multiplex PCR reads through MiXCR, one entry per CDR3 protein. The sample contains about 840,000 distinct CDR3 sequences, 35% to 40% of which appear only once. The material sequenced was blood. This clonotype originated in a man younger than 35 with Graves' hyperthyroidism.

CDR3 DNA: TGCAGCGTTGAAAGGAAGCAGGGGGCTCGGGAGACCCAGTACTTC. Encoded protein: CSVERKQGARETQYF. This chain links TRBV29-1 with TRBJ2-5, with TRBD1 identical over 8 bases. CDR3 length: 15 amino acids. Germline CDR1 SQVTM, CDR2 ANQGSEA. V trimming: 2 bases; J trimming: 5 bases; junction bases outside the gene matches: 10.